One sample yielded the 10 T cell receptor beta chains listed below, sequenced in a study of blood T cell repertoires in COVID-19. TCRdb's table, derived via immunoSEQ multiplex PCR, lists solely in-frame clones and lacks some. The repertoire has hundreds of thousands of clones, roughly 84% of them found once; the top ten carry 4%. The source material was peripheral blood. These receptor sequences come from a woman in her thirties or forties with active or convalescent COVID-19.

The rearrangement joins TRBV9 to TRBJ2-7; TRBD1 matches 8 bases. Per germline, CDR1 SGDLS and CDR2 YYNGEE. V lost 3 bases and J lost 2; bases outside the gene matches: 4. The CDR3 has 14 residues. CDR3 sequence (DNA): TGTGCCAGCAGCGGCCGGGACAGGACCTACGAGCAGTACTTC. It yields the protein CASSGRDRTYEQYF.

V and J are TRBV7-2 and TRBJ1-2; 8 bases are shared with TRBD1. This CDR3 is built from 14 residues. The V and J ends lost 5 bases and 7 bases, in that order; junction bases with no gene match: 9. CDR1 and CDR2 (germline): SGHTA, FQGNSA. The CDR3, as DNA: TGTGCCAGCAGCGGACGGACAGGGATGGCTGGCTACACCTTC. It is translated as CASSGRTGMAGYTF. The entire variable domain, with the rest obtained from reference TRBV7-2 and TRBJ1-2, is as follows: GAGVSQSPSNKVTEKGKDVELRCDPISGHTALYWYRQSLGQGLEFLIYFQGNSAPDKSGLPSDRFSAERTGGSVSTLTIQRTQQEDSAVYLCASSGRTGMAGYTFGSGTRLTVV.

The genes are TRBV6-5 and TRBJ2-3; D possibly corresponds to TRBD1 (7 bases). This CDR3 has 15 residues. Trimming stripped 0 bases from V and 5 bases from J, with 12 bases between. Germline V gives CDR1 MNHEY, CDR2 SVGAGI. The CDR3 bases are TGTGCCAGCAGTTACTCGAGGCAGGGGGGAGATACGCAGTATTTT. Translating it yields CASSYSRQGGDTQYF.

The CDR3 DNA reads as TGTGCCAGCAGCCGTACCCCCCGGGGGGCGTACAATGAGCAGTTCTTC. As protein: CASSRTPRGAYNEQFF. The genes are TRBV9 and TRBJ2-1; D possibly corresponds to TRBD2 (7 bases). The V gene lost 4 bases and the J gene lost 4 bases, with 18 bases spanning the gap. From germline, CDR1 is SGDLS and CDR2 YYNGEE. CDR3 length: 16 residues.

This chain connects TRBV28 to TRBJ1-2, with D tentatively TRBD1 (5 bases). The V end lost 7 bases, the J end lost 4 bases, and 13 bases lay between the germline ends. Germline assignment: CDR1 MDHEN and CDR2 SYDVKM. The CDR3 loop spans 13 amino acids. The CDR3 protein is CASTGGRIYGYTF. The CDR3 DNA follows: TGTGCCAGCACCGGGGGACGGATCTATGGCTACACCTTC.

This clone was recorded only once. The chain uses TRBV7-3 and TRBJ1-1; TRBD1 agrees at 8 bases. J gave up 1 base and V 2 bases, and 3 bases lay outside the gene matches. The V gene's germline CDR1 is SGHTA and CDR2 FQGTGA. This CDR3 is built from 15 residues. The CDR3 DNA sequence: TGTGCCAGCAGCTTAGCCAGGGGGCAGAACACTGAAGCTTTCTTT. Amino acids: CASSLARGQNTEAFF.

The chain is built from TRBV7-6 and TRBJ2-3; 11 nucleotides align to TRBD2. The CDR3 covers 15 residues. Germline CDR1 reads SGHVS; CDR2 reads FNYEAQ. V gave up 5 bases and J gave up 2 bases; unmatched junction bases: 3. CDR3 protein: CASSDSGGATDTQYF. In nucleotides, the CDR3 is TGTGCCAGCAGCGATAGCGGGGGGGCCACAGATACGCAGTATTTT.

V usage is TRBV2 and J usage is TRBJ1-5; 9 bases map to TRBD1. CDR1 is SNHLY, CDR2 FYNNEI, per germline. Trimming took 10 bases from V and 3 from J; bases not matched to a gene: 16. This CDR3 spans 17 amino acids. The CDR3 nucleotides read TGTGCCAATTTTCCCGGGACAGGGAATTCACACAATCAGCCCCAGCATTTT. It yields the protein CANFPGTGNSHNQPQHF.

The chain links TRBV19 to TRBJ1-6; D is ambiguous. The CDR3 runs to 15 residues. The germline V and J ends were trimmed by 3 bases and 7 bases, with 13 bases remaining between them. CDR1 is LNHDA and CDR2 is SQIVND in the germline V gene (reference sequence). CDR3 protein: CASSIPGLENSPLHF. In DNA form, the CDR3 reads TGTGCCAGTAGTATCCCAGGTCTCGAGAATTCACCCCTCCACTTT. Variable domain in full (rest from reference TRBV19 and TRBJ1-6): DGGITQSPKYLFRKEGQNVTLSCEQNLNHDAMYWYRQDPGQGLRLIYYSQIVNDFQKGDIAEGYSVSREKKESFPLTVTSAQKNPTAFYLCASSIPGLENSPLHFGNGTRLTVT.

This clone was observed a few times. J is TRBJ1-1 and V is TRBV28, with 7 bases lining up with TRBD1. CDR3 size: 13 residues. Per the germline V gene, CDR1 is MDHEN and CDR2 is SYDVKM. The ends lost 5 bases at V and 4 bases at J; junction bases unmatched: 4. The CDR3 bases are TGTGCCAGCAGTCCCGGGACAGCCACTGAAGCTTTCTTT. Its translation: CASSPGTATEAFF.